This T cell receptor (beta chain) was captured by sequencing in a study of cytomegalovirus exposure and HLA in healthy donors. The sample holds one count of this clone. Antigen: not known. Germline values: CDR1 MDHEN, CDR2 SYDVKM. CDR3 length equals 14 residues. Trimming removed 2 bases from V and 5 bases from J, with 9 bases in between. Overall study results and limits: Several of the most significant clusters appeared linked to common viral pathogens, based on a later analysis.

In the PCR, 60 Vbeta and 13 Jbeta primers were used. TCRdb's copy holds only in-frame clones and misses some; the assay was immunoSEQ multiplex PCR. The sample consists of about 200,000 clones, around 90% of them appearing once. The gene calls are TRBV28 and TRBJ1-4; no definite D call. Sequencing was done on a sample of PBMCs. This TCR was sampled from a boy aged 2 to 9 in good health and CMV-seronegative. This CDR3 reads CASSLMAGNEKLFF. As DNA, the CDR3 is TGTGCCAGCAGTTTAATGGCAGGAAATGAAAAACTGTTTTTT.